This T cell receptor beta chain originates from a study of T-cell reconstitution after alpha-beta-depleted transplantation in children. Molecular barcoding with unique molecular identifiers was used for the TCRbeta library. In TCRdb, the PCR reads were re-called with MiXCR into one record per CDR3 protein. The table records roughly 200,000 distinct CDR3 sequences, 14% to 15% of them present only once. The germline V and J ends were trimmed by 5 bases and 0 bases, with 17 bases remaining between them. This CDR3 contains 17 residues. Germline assignment: CDR1 MNHEY and CDR2 SMNVEV (reference sequence). This clonotype was recorded at least ten times.

The sequence was collected from a human donor who donated a stem cell graft to a child with acute lymphoblastic leukemia. The V and J genes are TRBV27 and TRBJ2-1; D gene ambiguous. This specimen was PBMCs from the stem cell graft donor, taken from the stem cell graft. The CDR3 sequence is CASSQTTGGLSYNEQFF. The CDR3 DNA follows: TGTGCCAGCAGTCAAACAACGGGTGGCCTCTCCTACAATGAGCAGTTCTTC.